This TCR beta chain was recorded in a study of T cells after yellow fever vaccination. The study's findings and limits: The secondary T-cell response peaked on day 5, not day 15, but was weaker. Contamination of FACS-sorted repertoires by abundant clonotypes from the bulk population could occur.

The germline V gene encodes CDR1 MNHNS and CDR2 SASEGT. The CDR3 is 17 residues long. Trimming removed 6 bases at V and 0 bases at J, with 15 bases between. This clonotype was counted a few times. No antigen is known for it. TCRdb re-analysed the 5' RACE reads in MiXCR, keeping a single row per CDR3 protein. Here the sample spans roughly 70,000 distinct CDR3 sequences, roughly 8% being singletons. The chain has TRBV6-1 and TRBJ1-6; D not certain. Material: CD8+ T cells sorted from PBMCs, obtained on the day of the yellow fever booster vaccination. The receptor comes from a man aged 25-40 years who received the YFV17D yellow fever vaccine. This CDR3 is CASSPQMAHSYNSPLHF. The CDR3 nucleotides are TGTGCCAGCAGCCCCCAGATGGCCCACTCCTATAATTCACCCCTCCACTTT.